Presented here are 2 T cell receptor beta chains from one specimen sequenced in a study of CXCR3 chemokines and chemotherapy response in bladder cancer. TCRdb reanalysed the PCR reads using MiXCR and keeps one entry per CDR3 protein. The table shows approximately 1,200 distinct CDR3 sequences, with 15% to 20% occurring only once. Sample acquisition took place from a patient whose treatment included neoadjuvant chemotherapy. These receptors were obtained from a human donor with bladder cancer that did not respond to neoadjuvant chemotherapy.

By share of the sample, this clonotype is medium-sized (0.01 to 0.1%). The chain couples TRBV6-1 to TRBJ1-5, with D possibly matching TRBD1 (5 bases). V gave up 6 bases and J gave up 5 bases, with 11 bases separating them. The CDR3 runs 13 residues. CDR1 is MNHNS, CDR2 SASEGT, per germline. The CDR3 here is CASRMRDDQPQHF. CDR3 nucleotides: TGTGCCAGCAGAATGAGGGACGATCAGCCCCAGCATTTT.

With regard to this clonotype: This probably arose from a read error, given a far larger clone one base away. The rearrangement uses TRBV6-1 and TRBJ2-3, with D perhaps given as TRBD1 or TRBD2 (6 bases each). The V end was cut by 6 bases, the J end by 5 bases, with 27 bases between. The germline gives CDR1 MNHNS, CDR2 SASEGT. CDR3 length: 18 residues. The CDR3 here is CASSPTSYGGGYKDTQYF. CDR3 coding DNA: TGTGCCAGCAGCCCAACCTCTTACGGGGGCGGCTACAAAGATACGCAGTATTTT.